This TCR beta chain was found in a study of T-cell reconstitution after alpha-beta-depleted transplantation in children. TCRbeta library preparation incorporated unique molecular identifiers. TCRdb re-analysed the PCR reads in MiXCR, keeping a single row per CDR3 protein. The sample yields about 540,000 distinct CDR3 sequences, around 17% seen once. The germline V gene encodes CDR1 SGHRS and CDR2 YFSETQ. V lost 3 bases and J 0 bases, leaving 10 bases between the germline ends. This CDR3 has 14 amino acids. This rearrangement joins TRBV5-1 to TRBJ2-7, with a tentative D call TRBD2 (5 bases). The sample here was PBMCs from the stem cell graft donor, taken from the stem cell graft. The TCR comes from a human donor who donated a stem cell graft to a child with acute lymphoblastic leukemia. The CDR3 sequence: CASSSDYLSYEQYF. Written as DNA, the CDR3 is TGCGCCAGCAGCTCCGACTACCTCTCCTACGAGCAGTACTTC.